These T cell receptor beta chains were read from a single sample in a study of cytomegalovirus exposure and HLA in healthy donors. Profiled with immunoSEQ multiplex PCR; TCRdb holds only in-frame clones, not every one. The sample gives about 210,000 clones, roughly 85% of which show up once; 1.5% to 2% is in the top ten. The specimen sequenced was PBMCs. The receptors here all came from a male donor in good health and CMV-seronegative. Both conserved end residues are part of each CDR3. The D gene is left open where the match is weak. The size field is filled for only some rows; it gives once, few, many or a size class.

>NA|TRBJ2-7|TRBV29-1|NA
TGTTTTTTCAAGCAGAAGGCGGCATACGAGCAGTACTTC
CFFKQKAAYEQYF
>once|TRBJ2-1|TRBV1|NA
TGCACCAGCAGCCAAGATTTGCGGAGCGGGGGGGCAATCTACAATGAGCAGTTCTTC
CTSSQDLRSGGAIYNEQFF
>NA|TRBJ1-2|TRBV29-1|NA
TGCAGCGCCCAAGAGGGCTTCTATGGCTACACCTTC
CSAQEGFYGYTF
>NA|TRBJ1-2|TRBV7-9|NA
TGTGCCAGCAGCTTAACGGGGGATGGAGGCTACACCTTC
CASSLTGDGGYTF
>NA|TRBJ1-6|TRBV5-4|NA
TGTGCCAGCAGCTTGGGGGACTTTAATTCACCCCTCCACTTT
CASSLGDFNSPLHF
>NA|TRBJ1-1|TRBV30|NA
TGTGCCTGGAGCGTTGTACAGGTGAACACTGAAGCTTTCTTT
CAWSVVQVNTEAFF
>NA|TRBJ2-7|TRBV6-5|NA
TGTGCCAGCAGTTACTCGAGGGAAGGGTCCTACGAGCAGTACTTC
CASSYSREGSYEQYF
>NA|TRBJ1-1|TRBV4-1|NA
TGCGCCAGCAGCCAAGTCTACGGGTTCGACTTTGAAGCTTTCTTT
CASSQVYGFDFEAFF
>NA|TRBJ2-7|TRBV6-5|TRBD1
TGTGCCAGCAGTTACGCCGGGACAGACTCCTACGAGCAGTACTTC
CASSYAGTDSYEQYF
>NA|TRBJ2-2|TRBV4-3|TRBD1
TGCGCCAGCAGCCAAGCTCCGGGGACAGGGTACCCCACCGGGGAGCTGTTTTTT
CASSQAPGTGYPTGELFF
>NA|TRBJ1-1|TRBV5-6|TRBD1
TGTGCCAGCAGCTGGACAGGGGTCACTGAAGCTTTCTTT
CASSWTGVTEAFF
>few|TRBJ1-2|TRBV27|TRBD1
TGTGCCAGCAGTTTAGTAGGGACAGGTTTCGCGTATGGCTACACCTTC
CASSLVGTGFAYGYTF
>NA|TRBJ2-3|TRBV30|TRBD2
TGTGCCTGGAGTGGGGGTGCGGGGGGCTCTAGCACAGATACGCAGTATTTT
CAWSGGAGGSSTDTQYF
>once|TRBJ2-3|TRBV9|TRBD1
TGTGCCAGCAGCGTGGCCGGGACAGGGTTCTCAGATACGCAGTATTTT
CASSVAGTGFSDTQYF
>NA|TRBJ1-1|TRBV7-9|TRBD1
TGTGCCAGCAGCTCACAGGGGCCGAACACTGAAGCTTTCTTT
CASSSQGPNTEAFF
>NA|TRBJ1-2|TRBV29-1|NA
TGCAGCGTCGATCTCTCACAGGGTGGTTATGGCTACACCTTC
CSVDLSQGGYGYTF
>NA|TRBJ2-2|TRBV7-2|NA
TGTGCCAGCAGCCCCAGGAGGGGGGGCGGCACCGGGGAGCTGTTTTTT
CASSPRRGGGTGELFF
>NA|TRBJ2-2|TRBV29-1|NA
TGCAGCGTTGGTTCCGGGACGAACACCGGGGAGCTGTTTTTT
CSVGSGTNTGELFF